This TCR beta chain was retrieved from a study of blood T cell repertoires in COVID-19 (TCRdb year 2020). For the wider study: Collaborator samples came from the United States, Italy and Spain and covered acute and convalescent phases of COVID-19. Sample metadata almost always included a de-identified subject ID, COVID-19 status, age in years and sex. The material from the prospective study consisted of cDNA or gDNA derived from T cells, B-cell-depleted T cells, or PBMCs. The dataset comprised deeply sampled blood TCRbeta repertoires from subjects exposed to, actively infected with, or recovered from COVID-19. Where HLA class I and class II types were available, the types were taken from metadata supplied by the sample provider, not from assay-based typing. A freely available public database, intended as a resource for researchers studying the immune response to SARS-CoV-2, is where the repertoires were released. Samples came from the ongoing ImmuneRACE study (first 160 participants) plus 1,254 subjects from 6 global collaborators.

Results and caveats for the whole study, not just this receptor: How much clinical and demographic metadata was included differed by source and by participant, and the metadata was provided uncurated.

TCRbeta CDR3 regions were amplified from genomic DNA by means of the immunoSEQ Assay, a bias-controlled multiplex PCR. Per the source publication's procedure: The number of nucleated cells in each sample was estimated by amplification of reference gene primers within the assay. To quantify the absolute abundance of each unique TCRbeta CDR3 rearrangement, sequence reads were collapsed and filtered. For each sample, productive Simpson clonality was calculated by taking the square root of Simpson's diversity index across productive rearrangements. This immuneACCESS table, as held by TCRdb, lists in-frame sequences with V and J called but not all clones. Of the missing ones, under half trace to an unresolved V gene in checked studies; the others have no known cause. V, J and clone size reflect that table, while D and trimming were determined from the DNA. This sample comprises some 20,000 clones, 70% to 90% of them detected only once. Around a tenth of the sample rests with the top ten.

Notes on this clone: Its antigen is not yet known. Per-nucleotide qualities are absent, and no much larger clonotype sits a single base away.

Collaborating institutions collected whole blood in K2EDTA tubes following their own protocols. Collaborator samples were shipped for TCRbeta analysis as frozen whole blood, isolated PBMCs, or DNA extracted from either sample type. The CDR3, cysteine through phenylalanine, is 14 amino acids long. The retained sequence is limited to the CDR3, 42 bases, with the frame set at the first base. V and J are trimmed by 4 bases and 2 bases, and the gene matches miss 3 bases of the junction. CDR1 and CDR2, looked up from the germline V gene, are MGHRA and YSYEKL. The sequencing sample was made of peripheral blood. The source of this sequence is a man aged 35 to 55 with active COVID-19. The receptor chain draws on TRBV4-1 and TRBJ2-3, with 7 bases aligning to TRBD2. The CDR3 sequence is CASSPRDYTDTQYF. The sequenced DNA is TGCGCCAGCAGCCCCCGGGACTACACAGATACGCAGTATTTT.